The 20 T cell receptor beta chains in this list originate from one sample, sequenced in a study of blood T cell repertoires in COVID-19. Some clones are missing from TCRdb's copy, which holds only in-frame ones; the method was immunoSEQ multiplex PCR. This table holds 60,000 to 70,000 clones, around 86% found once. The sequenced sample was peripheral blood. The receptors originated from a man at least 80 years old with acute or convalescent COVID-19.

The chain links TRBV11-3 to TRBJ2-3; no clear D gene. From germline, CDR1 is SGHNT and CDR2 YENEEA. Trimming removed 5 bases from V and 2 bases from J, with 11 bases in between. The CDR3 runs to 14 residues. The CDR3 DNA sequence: TGTGCCAGCAGCCCCCTCGGAGACACAGATACGCAGTATTTT. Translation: CASSPLGDTDTQYF.

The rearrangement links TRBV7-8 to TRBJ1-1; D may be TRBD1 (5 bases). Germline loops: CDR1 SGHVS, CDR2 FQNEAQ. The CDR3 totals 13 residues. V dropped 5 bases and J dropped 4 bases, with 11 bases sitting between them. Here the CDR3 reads CASSAPGRTEAFF. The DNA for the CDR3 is TGTGCCAGCAGCGCACCAGGGCGCACTGAAGCTTTCTTT.

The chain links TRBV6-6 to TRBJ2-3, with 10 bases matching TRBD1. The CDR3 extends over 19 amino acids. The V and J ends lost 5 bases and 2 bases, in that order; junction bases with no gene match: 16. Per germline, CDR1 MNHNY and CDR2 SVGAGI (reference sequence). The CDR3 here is CASSPGTGAKVFPTDTQYF. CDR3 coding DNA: TGTGCCAGCAGTCCCGGGACAGGGGCTAAGGTTTTTCCCACAGATACGCAGTATTTT.

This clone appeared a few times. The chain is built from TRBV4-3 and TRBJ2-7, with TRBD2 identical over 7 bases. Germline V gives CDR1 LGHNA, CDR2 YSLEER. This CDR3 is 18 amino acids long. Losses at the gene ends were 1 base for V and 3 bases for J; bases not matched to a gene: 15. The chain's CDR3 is CASSQAFYGAGRGYEQYF. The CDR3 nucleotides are TGCGCCAGCAGCCAAGCCTTCTACGGAGCGGGAAGGGGCTACGAGCAGTACTTC.

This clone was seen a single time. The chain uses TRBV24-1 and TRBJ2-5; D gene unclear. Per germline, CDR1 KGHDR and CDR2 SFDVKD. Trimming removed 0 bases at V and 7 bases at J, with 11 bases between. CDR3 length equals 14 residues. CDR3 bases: TGTGCCACCAGTGATTTGTTAGATTCACGGACCCAGTACTTC. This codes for CATSDLLDSRTQYF.

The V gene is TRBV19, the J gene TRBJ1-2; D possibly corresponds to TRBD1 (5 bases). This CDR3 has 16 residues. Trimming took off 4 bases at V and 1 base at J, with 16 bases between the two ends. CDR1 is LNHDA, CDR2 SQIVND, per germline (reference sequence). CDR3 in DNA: TGTGCCAGTAGTAACCCCTACGGGGGGGGTAACTATGGCTACACCTTC. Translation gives CASSNPYGGGNYGYTF.

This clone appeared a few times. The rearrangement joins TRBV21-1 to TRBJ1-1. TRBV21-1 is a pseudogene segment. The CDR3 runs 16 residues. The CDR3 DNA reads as TGTGCCAGCAGCCTTCCCTCGACTCCTCCGAGGTCTGAAGCTTTCTTT. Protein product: CASSLPSTPPRSEAFF.

The CDR3 region has the DNA TGTGCCTGGGGGACAGGGGGATCCTACGAGCAGTACTTC. It yields the protein CAWGTGGSYEQYF. The J gene is TRBJ2-7, the V gene TRBV30; 11 bases map to TRBD1. J was trimmed by 1 base and V by 5 bases; bases with no gene match: 1. The germline CDR1 and CDR2 sequences are GTSNPN and SVGIG (reference sequence). This CDR3 spans 13 amino acids.

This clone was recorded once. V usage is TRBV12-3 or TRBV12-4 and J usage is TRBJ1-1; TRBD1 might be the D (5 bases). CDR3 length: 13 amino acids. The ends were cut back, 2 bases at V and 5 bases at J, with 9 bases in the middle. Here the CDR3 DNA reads TGTGCCAGCAGTTTATGGGGGGGGACTGAAGCTTTCTTT. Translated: CASSLWGGTEAFF.

CDR3 sequence reads: CASSFSSGRDYEQFF. CDR3 DNA sequence: TGTGCCAGCAGTTTCAGTAGCGGGAGGGACTATGAGCAGTTCTTC. The V and J genes are TRBV27 and TRBJ2-1, with 11 nucleotides matching TRBD2. Losses at the gene ends were 3 bases for V and 8 bases for J; bases not matched to a gene: 6. The CDR3 contains 15 residues. Germline V CDR1 and CDR2: MNHEY, SMNVEV (reference sequence).

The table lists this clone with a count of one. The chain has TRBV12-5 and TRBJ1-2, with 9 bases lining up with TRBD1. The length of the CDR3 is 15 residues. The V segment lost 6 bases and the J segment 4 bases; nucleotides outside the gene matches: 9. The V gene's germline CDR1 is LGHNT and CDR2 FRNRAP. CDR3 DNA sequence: TGTGCTAGTGGGCCGGGACAGGGAGAACGCTATGGCTACACCTTC. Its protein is CASGPGQGERYGYTF.

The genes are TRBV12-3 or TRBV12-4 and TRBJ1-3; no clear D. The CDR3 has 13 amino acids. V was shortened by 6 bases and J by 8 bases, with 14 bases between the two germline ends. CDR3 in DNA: TGTGCCAGCAGGTCAAACGCGGTATACACCATATATTTT. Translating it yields CASRSNAVYTIYF.

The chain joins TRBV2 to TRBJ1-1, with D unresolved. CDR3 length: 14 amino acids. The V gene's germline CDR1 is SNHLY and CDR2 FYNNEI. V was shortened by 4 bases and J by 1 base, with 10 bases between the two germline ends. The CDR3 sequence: CASSAEGSNTEAFF. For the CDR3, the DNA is TGTGCCAGCAGTGCCGAGGGCTCGAACACTGAAGCTTTCTTT. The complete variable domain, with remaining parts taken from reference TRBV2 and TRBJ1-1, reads EPEVTQTPSHQVTQMGQEVILRCVPISNHLYFYWYRQILGQKVEFLVSFYNNEISEKSEIFDDQFSVERPDGSNFTLKIRSTKLEDSAMYFCASSAEGSNTEAFFGQGTRLTVV.

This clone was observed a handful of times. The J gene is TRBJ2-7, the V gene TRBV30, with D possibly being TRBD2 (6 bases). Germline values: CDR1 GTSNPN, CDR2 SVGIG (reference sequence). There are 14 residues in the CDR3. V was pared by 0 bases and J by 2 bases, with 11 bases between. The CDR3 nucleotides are TGTGCCTGGAGTGTGGGGGGAGTGGCCTACGAGCAGTACTTC. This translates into CAWSVGGVAYEQYF.

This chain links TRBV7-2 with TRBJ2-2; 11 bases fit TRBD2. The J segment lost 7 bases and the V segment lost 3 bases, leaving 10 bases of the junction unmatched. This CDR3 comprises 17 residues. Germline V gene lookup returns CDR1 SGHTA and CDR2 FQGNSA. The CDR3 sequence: CASSFRTSGSTGGELFF. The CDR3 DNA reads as TGTGCCAGCAGCTTCAGAACTAGCGGGAGTACCGGCGGGGAGCTGTTTTTT.

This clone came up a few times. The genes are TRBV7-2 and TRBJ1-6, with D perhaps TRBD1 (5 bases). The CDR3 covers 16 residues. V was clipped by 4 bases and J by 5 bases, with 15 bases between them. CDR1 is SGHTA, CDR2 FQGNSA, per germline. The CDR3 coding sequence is TGTGCCAGCAGCTCCTTAGGGTGGGGGGATAATTCACCCCTCCACTTT. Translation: CASSSLGWGDNSPLHF.

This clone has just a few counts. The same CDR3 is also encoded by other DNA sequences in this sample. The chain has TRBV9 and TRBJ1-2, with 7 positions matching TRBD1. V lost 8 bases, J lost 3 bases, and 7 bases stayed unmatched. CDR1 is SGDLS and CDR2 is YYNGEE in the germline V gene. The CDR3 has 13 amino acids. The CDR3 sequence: CASSRQGDYGYTF. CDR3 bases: TGTGCCAGTTCAAGACAGGGAGACTATGGCTACACCTTC.

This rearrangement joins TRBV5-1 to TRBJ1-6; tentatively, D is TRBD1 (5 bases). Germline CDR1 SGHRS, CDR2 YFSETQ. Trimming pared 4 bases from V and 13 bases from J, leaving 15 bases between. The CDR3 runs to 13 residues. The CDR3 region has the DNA TGCGCCAGCAGCCTGGGGCCTCTTTATCCCCTCCACTTT. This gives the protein CASSLGPLYPLHF.

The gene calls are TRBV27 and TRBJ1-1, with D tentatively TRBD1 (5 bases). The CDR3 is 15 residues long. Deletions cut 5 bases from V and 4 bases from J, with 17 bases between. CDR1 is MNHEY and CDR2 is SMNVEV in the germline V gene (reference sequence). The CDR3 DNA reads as TGTGCCAGCAGTCTAGGGGCAGAGGCTGGCACTGAAGCTTTCTTT. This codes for CASSLGAEAGTEAFF.

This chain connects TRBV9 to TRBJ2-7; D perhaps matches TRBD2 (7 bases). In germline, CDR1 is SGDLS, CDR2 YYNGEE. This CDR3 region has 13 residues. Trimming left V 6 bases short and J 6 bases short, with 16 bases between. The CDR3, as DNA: TGTGCCAGCACCCGGGGGGCTTCGGCCGAGCAGTACTTC. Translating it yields CASTRGASAEQYF.